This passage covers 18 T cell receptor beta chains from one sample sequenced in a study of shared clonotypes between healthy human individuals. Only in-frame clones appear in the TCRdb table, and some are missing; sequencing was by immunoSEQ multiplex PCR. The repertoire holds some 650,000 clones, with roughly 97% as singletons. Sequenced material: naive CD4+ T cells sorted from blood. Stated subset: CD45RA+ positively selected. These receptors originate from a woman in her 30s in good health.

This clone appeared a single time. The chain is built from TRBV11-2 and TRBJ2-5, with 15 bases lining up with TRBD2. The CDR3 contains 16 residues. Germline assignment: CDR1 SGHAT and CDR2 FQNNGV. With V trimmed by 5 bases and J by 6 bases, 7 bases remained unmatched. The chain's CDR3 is CASSVPGLAGGQTQYF. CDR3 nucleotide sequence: TGTGCCAGCAGCGTACCGGGACTAGCGGGAGGACAGACCCAGTACTTC. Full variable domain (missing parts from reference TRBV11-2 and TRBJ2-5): EAGVAQSPRYKIIEKRQSVAFWCNPISGHATLYWYQQILGQGPKLLIQFQNNGVVDDSQLPKDRFSAERLKGVDSTLKIQPAKLEDSAVYLCASSVPGLAGGQTQYFGPGTRLLVL.

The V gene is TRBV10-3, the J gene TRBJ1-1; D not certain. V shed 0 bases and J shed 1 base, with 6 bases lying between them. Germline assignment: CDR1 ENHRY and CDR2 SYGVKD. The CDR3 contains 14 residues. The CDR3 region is CAISESRGNTEAFF. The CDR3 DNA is TGTGCCATCAGTGAGTCTCGAGGGAACACTGAAGCTTTCTTT.

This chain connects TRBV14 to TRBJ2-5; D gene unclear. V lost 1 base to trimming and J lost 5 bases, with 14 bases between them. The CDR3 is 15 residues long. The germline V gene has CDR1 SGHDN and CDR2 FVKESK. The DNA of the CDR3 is TGTGCCAGCAGCCAAGGCCGACTTTTGTTGGAGACCCAGTACTTC. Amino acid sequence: CASSQGRLLLETQYF. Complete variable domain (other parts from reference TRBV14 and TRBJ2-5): EAGVTQFPSHSVIEKGQTVTLRCDPISGHDNLYWYRRVMGKEIKFLLHFVKESKQDESGMPNNRFLAERTGGTYSTLKVQPAELEDSGVYFCASSQGRLLLETQYFGPGTRLLVL.

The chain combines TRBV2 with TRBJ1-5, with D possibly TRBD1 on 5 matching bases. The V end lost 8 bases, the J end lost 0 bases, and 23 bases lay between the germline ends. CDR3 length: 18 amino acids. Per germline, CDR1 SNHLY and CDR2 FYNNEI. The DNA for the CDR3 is TGTGCCAGCGCCCTGAGCCAGGGTTCTGGATATAGCAATCAGCCCCAGCATTTT. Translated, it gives CASALSQGSGYSNQPQHF.

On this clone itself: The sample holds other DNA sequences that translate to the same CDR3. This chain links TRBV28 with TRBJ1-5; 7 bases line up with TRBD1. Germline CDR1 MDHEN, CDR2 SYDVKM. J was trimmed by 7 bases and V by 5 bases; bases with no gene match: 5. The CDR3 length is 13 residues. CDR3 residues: CASSTQGNQPQHF. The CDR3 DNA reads TGTGCCAGCAGTACACAGGGGAACCAGCCCCAGCATTTT. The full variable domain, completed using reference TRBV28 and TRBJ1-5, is DVKVTQSSRYLVKRTGEKVFLECVQDMDHENMFWYRQDPGLGLRLIYFSYDVKMKEKGDIPEGYSVSREKKERFSLILESASTNQTSMYLCASSTQGNQPQHFGDGTRLSIL.

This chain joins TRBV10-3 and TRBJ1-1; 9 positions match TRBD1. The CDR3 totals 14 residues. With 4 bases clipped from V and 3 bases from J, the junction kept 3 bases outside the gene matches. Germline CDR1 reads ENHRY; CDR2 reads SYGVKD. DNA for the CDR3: TGTGCCATCAGTGGGGGACAGGGCGACACTGAAGCTTTCTTT. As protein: CAISGGQGDTEAFF.

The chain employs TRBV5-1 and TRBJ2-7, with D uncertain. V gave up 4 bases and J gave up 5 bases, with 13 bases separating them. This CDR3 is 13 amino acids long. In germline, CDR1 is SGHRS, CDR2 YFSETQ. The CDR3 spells CASSPPLSDEQYF. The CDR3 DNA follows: TGCGCCAGCAGCCCCCCGTTGAGCGACGAGCAGTACTTC.

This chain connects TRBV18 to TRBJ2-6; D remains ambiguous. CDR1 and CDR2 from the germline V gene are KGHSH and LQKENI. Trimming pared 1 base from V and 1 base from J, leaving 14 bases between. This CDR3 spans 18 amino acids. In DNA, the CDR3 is TGTGCCAGCTCACCACAGGTGCCTGGGGTGTCTGGGGCCAACGTCCTGACTTTC. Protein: CASSPQVPGVSGANVLTF.

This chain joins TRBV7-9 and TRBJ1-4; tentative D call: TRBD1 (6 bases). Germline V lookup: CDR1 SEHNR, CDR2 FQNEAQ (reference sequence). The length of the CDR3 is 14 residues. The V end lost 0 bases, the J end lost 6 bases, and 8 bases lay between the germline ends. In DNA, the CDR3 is TGTGCCAGCAGCTTAGCAGGGGGAGATGAAAAACTGTTTTTT. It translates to CASSLAGGDEKLFF.

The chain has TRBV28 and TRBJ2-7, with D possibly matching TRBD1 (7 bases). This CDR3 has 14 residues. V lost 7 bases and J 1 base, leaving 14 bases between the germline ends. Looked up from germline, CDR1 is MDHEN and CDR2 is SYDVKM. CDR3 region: CASNTQGRSYEQYF. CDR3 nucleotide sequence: TGTGCCAGCAATACACAGGGGAGGTCCTACGAGCAGTACTTC.

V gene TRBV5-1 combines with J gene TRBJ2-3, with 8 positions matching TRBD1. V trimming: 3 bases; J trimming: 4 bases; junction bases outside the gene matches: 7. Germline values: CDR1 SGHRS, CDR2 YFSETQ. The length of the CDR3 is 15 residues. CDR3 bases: TGCGCCAGCAGCTCGGGACAGGTTTCGCCAGATACGCAGTATTTT. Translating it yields CASSSGQVSPDTQYF.

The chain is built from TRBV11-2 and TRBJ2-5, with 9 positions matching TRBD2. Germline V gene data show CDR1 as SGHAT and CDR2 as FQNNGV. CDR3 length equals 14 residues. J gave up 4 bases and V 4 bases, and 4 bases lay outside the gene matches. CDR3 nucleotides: TGTGCCAGCAGCTCTAGCGGGAATCGAGAGACCCAGTACTTC. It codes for CASSSSGNRETQYF.

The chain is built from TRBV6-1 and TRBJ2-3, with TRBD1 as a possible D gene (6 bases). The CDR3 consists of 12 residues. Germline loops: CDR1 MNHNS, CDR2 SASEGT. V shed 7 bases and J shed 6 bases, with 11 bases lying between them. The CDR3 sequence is CASTRTADTQYF. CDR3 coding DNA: TGTGCCAGCACCCGGACAGCCGATACGCAGTATTTT.

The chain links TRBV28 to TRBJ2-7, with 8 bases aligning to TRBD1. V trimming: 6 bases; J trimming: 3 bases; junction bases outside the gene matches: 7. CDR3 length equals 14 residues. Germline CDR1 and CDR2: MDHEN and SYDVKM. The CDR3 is CASSRPRGLYEQYF. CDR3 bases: TGTGCCAGCAGCCGCCCCAGGGGGCTCTACGAGCAGTACTTC.

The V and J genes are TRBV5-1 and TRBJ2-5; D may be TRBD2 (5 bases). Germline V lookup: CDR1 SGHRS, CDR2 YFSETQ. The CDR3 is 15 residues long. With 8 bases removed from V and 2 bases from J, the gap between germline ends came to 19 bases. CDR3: CASLRDSRGQETQYF. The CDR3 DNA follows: TGCGCCAGTCTACGAGATTCCCGAGGGCAAGAGACCCAGTACTTC.

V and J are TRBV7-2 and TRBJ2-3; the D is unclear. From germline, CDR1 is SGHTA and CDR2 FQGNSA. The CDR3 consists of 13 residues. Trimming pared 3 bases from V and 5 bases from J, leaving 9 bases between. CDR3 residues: CASSLGPGDTQYF. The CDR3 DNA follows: TGTGCCAGCAGCTTGGGCCCTGGAGATACGCAGTATTTT.

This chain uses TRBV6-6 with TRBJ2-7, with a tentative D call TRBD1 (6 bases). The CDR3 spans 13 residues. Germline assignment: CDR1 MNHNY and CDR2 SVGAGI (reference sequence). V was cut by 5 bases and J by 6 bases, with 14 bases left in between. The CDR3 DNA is TGTGCCAGCAGTAGCCTCCGGGACACCGAGCAGTACTTC. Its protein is CASSSLRDTEQYF.

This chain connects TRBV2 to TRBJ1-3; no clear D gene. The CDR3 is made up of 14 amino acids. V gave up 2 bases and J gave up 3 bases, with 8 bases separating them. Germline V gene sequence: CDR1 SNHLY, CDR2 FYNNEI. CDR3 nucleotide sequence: TGTGCCAGCAGTGAAATCTGGGTTGGAAACACCATATATTTT. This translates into CASSEIWVGNTIYF. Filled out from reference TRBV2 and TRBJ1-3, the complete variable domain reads EPEVTQTPSHQVTQMGQEVILRCVPISNHLYFYWYRQILGQKVEFLVSFYNNEISEKSEIFDDQFSVERPDGSNFTLKIRSTKLEDSAMYFCASSEIWVGNTIYFGEGSWLTVV.